The T cell receptor beta chain described here comes from a study of identical twins. This clonotype was seen a handful of times. What it binds is unknown. A single record per CDR3 protein comes from TCRdb applying MiXCR to the 5' RACE reads. The sample has 600,000 to 800,000 distinct CDR3 sequences; 21% are singletons. The V and J ends lost 5 bases and 6 bases, in that order; junction bases with no gene match: 8. CDR3 size: 16 residues. The germline CDR1 and CDR2 sequences are SGHTA and FQGNSA. Study-level points and caveats: While abundant cord blood beta clonotypes carried fewer insertions, memory repertoires showed no such pattern.

This sample also appeared in a second study, on T cells expressing NK-cell markers. This second report adds: More than five donors had dominant NKG2C+ clonotypes that comprised about 1.0-8% of their CD8+ T cells.

This TCR derives from a woman aged 18-29 years in good health. The sequenced material came from PBMCs. The genes are TRBV7-2 and TRBJ2-5; 14 bases are shared with TRBD2. The CDR3 DNA follows: TGTGCCAGCAGCCCGGGACTAGCGGGAGTAGAGAAGACCCAGTACTTC. Its protein is CASSPGLAGVEKTQYF.